This entry describes one T cell receptor (beta chain). The antigen remains undetermined. V shed 7 bases and J shed 4 bases, with 17 bases lying between them. The CDR3 length is 15 residues. Germline V gene sequence: CDR1 SNHLY, CDR2 FYNNEI. The primer mix had 60 Vbeta and 13 Jbeta primers. The method was immunoSEQ multiplex PCR; TCRdb's version includes in-frame clones alone and lacks a portion of them. The sample records roughly 190,000 clones, around 62% being singletons. This specimen belongs to a study of cytomegalovirus exposure and HLA in healthy donors. General study points: Previously analyzed data showed that most TCR beta V segments were productive at a frequency of about 90% or about 30%. Some TCR beta chains (164 of them) were listed as cytomegalovirus-associated.

Sequencing was performed on PBMCs. This sequence joins TRBV2 and TRBJ2-1; D may be TRBD2 (7 bases). This sequence was found in a man in his forties in good health and CMV-seronegative. CDR3 amino acids: CASKGGGAGYNEQFF. CDR3 DNA sequence: TGTGCCAGCAAGGGGGGAGGGGCGGGTTACAATGAGCAGTTCTTC.